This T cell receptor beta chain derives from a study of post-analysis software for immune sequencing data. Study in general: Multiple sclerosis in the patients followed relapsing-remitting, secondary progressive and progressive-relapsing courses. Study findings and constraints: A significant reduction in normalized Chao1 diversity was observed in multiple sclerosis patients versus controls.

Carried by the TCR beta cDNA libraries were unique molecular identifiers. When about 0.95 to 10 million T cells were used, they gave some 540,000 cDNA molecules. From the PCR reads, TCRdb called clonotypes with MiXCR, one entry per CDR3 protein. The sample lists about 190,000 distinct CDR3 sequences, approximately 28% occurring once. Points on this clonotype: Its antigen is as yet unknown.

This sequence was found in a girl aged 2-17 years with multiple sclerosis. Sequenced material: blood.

CDR3 DNA: TGCGCCAGCACCGACGGGGGTCACTTCCAAGAGACCCAGTACTTC. Protein sequence: CASTDGGHFQETQYF. The chain is built from TRBV5-1 and TRBJ2-5; the D gene is possibly TRBD2 (6 bases). Germline V gene lookup returns CDR1 SGHRS and CDR2 YFSETQ. The V end was cut by 6 bases, the J end by 1 base, with 16 bases between. This CDR3 region has 15 residues.